This T cell receptor beta chain derives from a study of T cell responses to AZD1222 COVID-19 vaccine. The table came from immunoSEQ multiplex PCR; TCRdb's copy has only in-frame clones and leaves some out. The sample includes approximately 140,000 clones, 93% of them seen just once. CDR1 is MDHEN and CDR2 is SYDVKM in the germline V gene. V was cut by 3 bases and J by 2 bases, with 8 bases left in between. The CDR3 runs to 14 residues. Sequenced here: peripheral blood, sampled on day 0 of MenACWY control vaccination. V gene TRBV28 combines with J gene TRBJ1-5; D is perhaps TRBD1 (5 bases). The receptor was isolated from an adult in good health. The CDR3 region is CASSLGQGNQPQHF. CDR3 DNA: TGTGCCAGCAGTTTGGGGCAGGGCAATCAGCCCCAGCATTTT.